This TCR beta chain emerged from a study of type 1 and type 2 diabetes patients. The CDR3 spans 11 residues. Germline lookup yields CDR1 WSHSY and CDR2 SAAADI. The germline V and J ends were trimmed by 2 bases and 6 bases, with 4 bases remaining between them. This clonotype was seen repeatedly, ten times or more. The PCR template was genomic DNA. Multiplex PCR with 30 forward and 13 reverse primers amplified the TCR beta CDR3. TCRdb itself ran the multiplex PCR reads through MiXCR, one entry per CDR3 protein. The sample includes 250,000 to 300,000 distinct CDR3 sequences, roughly 48% of them seen just once.

This chain joins TRBV10-2 and TRBJ1-1; D is unresolved. Sequencing was done on a sample of peripheral blood mononuclear cells (PBMCs). This sequence originates from a man younger than 35 with type 2 diabetes. Written as DNA, the CDR3 is TGCGCCAGCAGTGAGCAAGCTGAAGCTTTCTTT. This sequence encodes CASSEQAEAFF.